This TCR beta chain derives from a study of tumor and adjacent non-tumor tissue in lung cancer. At the level of the study: Stage I to III disease affected roughly ten men and roughly 5 women aged about 31 to 85.

Points from the study as a whole: Shorter survival was associated with higher TCR diversity in tumors.

As to this clonotype: Antigen: not known.

A modified ARM-PCR protocol with three rounds of nested PCR amplified TCRbeta. TCRdb passed the multiplex PCR reads through MiXCR, listing each CDR3 protein once. The sample has some 120,000 distinct CDR3 sequences, 66% seen once. RNA was extracted from bulk tissue without any cell sorting. Germline CDR1 is SGHNT and CDR2 is YENEEA. Trimming at V came to 5 bases and at J to 5 bases, leaving 7 bases not matched to a gene. The CDR3 length is 16 residues. This TCR was recovered from a man aged 30-40 years with non-small cell lung cancer. The chain carries TRBV11-3 and TRBJ2-3; 13 bases match TRBD2. Sequenced input: lung tumor tissue. CDR3 protein: CASSTLAGGPGDTQYF. In DNA, the CDR3 is TGTGCCAGCAGCACACTAGCGGGAGGGCCAGGAGATACGCAGTATTTT.